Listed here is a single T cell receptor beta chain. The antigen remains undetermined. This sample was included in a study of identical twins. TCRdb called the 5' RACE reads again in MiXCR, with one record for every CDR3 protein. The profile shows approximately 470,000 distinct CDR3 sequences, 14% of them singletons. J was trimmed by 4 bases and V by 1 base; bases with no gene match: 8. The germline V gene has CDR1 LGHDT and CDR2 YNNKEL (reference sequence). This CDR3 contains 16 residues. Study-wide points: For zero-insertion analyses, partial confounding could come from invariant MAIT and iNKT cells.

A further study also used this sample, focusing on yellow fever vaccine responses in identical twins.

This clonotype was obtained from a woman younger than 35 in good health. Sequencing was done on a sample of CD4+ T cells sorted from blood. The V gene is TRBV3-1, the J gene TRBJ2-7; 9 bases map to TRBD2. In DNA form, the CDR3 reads TGTGCCAGCAGCCAAGGGAGATTAGCGGGAGCATACGAGCAGTACTTC. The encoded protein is CASSQGRLAGAYEQYF.